This paragraph reports one TCR beta chain. What it binds is unknown. The PCR ran on 60 Vbeta and 13 Jbeta primers. TCRdb keeps only in-frame clones here, not all; method: immunoSEQ multiplex PCR. The sample has 140,000 or so clones, approximately 79% seen once. The data belong to a study of cytomegalovirus exposure and HLA in healthy donors. Points from the study as a whole: In vitro confirmation showed a few CMV-associated chains to be CMV antigen specific.

Germline V gives CDR1 SNHLY, CDR2 FYNNEI. The CDR3 spans 14 residues. Trimming removed 8 bases from V and 4 bases from J; junction bases left unmatched: 5. The sequenced material came from PBMCs. The sequence came from a woman under 40 in good health and CMV-seronegative. V usage is TRBV2 and J usage is TRBJ1-6; TRBD1 agrees at 7 bases. The CDR3 DNA is TGTGCCAGCTGGGGACAGATTTATAATTCACCCCTCCACTTT. This codes for CASWGQIYNSPLHF.